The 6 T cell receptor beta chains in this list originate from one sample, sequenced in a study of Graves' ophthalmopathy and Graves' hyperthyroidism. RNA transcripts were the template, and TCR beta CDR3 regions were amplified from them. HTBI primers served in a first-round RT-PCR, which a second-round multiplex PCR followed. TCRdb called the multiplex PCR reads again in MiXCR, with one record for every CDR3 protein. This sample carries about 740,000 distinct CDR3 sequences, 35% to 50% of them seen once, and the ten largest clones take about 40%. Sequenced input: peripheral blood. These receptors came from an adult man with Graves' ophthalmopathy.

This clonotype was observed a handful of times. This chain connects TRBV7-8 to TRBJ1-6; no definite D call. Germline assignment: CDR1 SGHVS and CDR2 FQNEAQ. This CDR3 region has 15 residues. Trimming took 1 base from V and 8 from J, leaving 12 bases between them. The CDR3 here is CASSLEAAGYSPLHF. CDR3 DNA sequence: TGTGCCAGCAGCTTAGAGGCAGCCGGTTATTCACCCCTCCACTTT.

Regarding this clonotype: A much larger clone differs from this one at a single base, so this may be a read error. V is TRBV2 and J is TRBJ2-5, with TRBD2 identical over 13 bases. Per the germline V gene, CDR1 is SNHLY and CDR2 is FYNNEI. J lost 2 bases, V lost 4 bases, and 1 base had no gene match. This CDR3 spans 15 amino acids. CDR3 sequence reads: CASSGTSGGQETQYF. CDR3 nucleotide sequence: TGTGCCAGCAGTGGGACTAGCGGGGGACAAGAGACCCAGTACTTC.

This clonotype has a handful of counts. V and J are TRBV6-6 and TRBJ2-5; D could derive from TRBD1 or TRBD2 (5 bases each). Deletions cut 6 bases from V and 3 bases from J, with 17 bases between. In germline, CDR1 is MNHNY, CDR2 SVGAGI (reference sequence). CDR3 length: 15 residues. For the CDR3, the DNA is TGTGCCAGCAGACCAGGGCGTGGGCGGGAAGAGACCCAGTACTTC. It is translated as CASRPGRGREETQYF.

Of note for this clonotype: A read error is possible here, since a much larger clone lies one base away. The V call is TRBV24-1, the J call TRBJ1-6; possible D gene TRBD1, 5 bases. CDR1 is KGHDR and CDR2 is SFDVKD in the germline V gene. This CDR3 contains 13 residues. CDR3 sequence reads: CVTSQGDYSPLHF. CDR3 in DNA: TGTGTCACCAGCCAGGGAGATTATTCACCCCTCCACTTT.

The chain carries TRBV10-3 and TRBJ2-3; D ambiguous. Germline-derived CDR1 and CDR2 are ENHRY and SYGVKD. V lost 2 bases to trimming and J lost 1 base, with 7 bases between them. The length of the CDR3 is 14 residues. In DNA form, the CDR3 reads TGTGCCATCAGTGAGGGACGGGGCACAGATACGCAGTATTTT. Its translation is CAISEGRGTDTQYF.

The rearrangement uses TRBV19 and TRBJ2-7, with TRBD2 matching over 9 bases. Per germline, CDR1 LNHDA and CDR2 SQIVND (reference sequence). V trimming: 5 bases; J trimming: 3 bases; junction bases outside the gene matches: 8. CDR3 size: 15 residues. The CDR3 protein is CASSPSSGGVYEQYF. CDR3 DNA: TGTGCCAGTAGTCCTAGTAGCGGGGGTGTCTACGAGCAGTACTTC. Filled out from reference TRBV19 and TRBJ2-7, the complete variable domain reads DGGITQSPKYLFRKEGQNVTLSCEQNLNHDAMYWYRQDPGQGLRLIYYSQIVNDFQKGDIAEGYSVSREKKESFPLTVTSAQKNPTAFYLCASSPSSGGVYEQYFGPGTRLTVT.